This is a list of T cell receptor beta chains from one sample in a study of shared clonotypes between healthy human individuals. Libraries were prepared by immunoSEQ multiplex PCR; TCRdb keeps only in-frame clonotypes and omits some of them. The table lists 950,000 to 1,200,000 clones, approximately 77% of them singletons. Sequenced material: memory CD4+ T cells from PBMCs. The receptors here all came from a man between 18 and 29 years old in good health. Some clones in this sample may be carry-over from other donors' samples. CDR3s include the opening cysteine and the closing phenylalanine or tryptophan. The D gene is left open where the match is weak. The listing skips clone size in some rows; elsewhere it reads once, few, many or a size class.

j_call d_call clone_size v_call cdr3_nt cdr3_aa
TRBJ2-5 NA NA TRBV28 TGTGCCAGCAGTGCTAGCGCCCAAGAGACCCAGTACTTC CASSASAQETQYF
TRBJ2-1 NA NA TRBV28 TGTGCCAGCAGTCTGAGGACGGACACAAATGAGCAGTTCTTC CASSLRTDTNEQFF
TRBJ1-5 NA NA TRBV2 TGTGCCAGCAGTGAACGAAGAGATCAGCCCCAGCATTTT CASSERRDQPQHF
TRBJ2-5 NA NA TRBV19 TGTGCCAGTAGTATAGTTTTGAAAGGGTCCCAGTACTTC CASSIVLKGSQYF
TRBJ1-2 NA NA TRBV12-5 TGTGCTAGTGGTTTGGACCCCCGTGGTGGATATGGCTACACCTTC CASGLDPRGGYGYTF
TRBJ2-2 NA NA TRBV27 TGTGCCAGCAGTGTGGCAGTCCCCAACACCGGGGAGCTGTTTTTT CASSVAVPNTGELFF
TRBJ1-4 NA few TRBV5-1 TGCGCCAGCAGCTTGGATACAGCTAATGAAAAACTGTTTTTT CASSLDTANEKLFF
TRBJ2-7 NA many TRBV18 TGTGCCAGCTCACCAGTAGGGGCAAGTAGCACCTACGAGCAGTACTTC CASSPVGASSTYEQYF
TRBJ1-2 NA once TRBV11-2 TGTGCCAGCAGCTTAGGGTTCACAGAATCCTATGGCTACACCTTC CASSLGFTESYGYTF
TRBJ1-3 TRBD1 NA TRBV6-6 TGTGCCAGCAGCGACAGGGTAACTGGAAACACCATATATTTT CASSDRVTGNTIYF
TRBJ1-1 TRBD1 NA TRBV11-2 TGTGCCAGCAGCTTAGTAGGGACAGGCGGGAGCACTGAAGCTTTCTTT CASSLVGTGGSTEAFF
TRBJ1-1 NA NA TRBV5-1 TGCGCCAGCAGCTTGGGGACAGCGGTCATGAACACTGAAGCTTTCTTT CASSLGTAVMNTEAFF
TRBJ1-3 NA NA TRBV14 TGTGCCAGCAGCCTCAGAGATCCCATATATTTT CASSLRDPIYF
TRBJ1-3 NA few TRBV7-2 TGTGCCAGCAGCTTAGGGGTTGGAAACACCATATATTTT CASSLGVGNTIYF
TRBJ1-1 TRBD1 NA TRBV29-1 TGCAGCGTTGCGGTGGGACAGGGAACTGAAGCTTTCTTT CSVAVGQGTEAFF
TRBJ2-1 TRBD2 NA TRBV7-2 TGTGCCAGCAGCTTAGGACTAGCGGGTGGACGCCATGAGCAGTTCTTC CASSLGLAGGRHEQFF
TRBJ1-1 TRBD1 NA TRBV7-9 TGTGCCAGCAACGGACAGGGGCACACTGAAGCTTTCTTT CASNGQGHTEAFF
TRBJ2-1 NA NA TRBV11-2 TGTGCCAGCAGCTTCAGTCTGGCAGCAAGCTCCTACAATGAGCAGTTCTTC CASSFSLAASSYNEQFF
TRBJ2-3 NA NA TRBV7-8 TGTGCCAGCAGCTTATCCTTTTCAGATACGCAGTATTTT CASSLSFSDTQYF
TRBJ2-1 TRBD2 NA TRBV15 TGTGCCACCAGCCCAAGGACTAGCGGGATCAGCTCCTACAATGAGCAGTTCTTC CATSPRTSGISSYNEQFF
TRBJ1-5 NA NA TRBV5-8 TGTGCCAGCAGCTACTGGGGGCAGCCCCAGCATTTT CASSYWGQPQHF
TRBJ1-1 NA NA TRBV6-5 TGTGCCAGCAGTCTGACAGGAGGGAACACTGAAGCTTTCTTT CASSLTGGNTEAFF
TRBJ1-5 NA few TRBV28 TGTGCCAGCCTGCAGGCCAGCAATCAGCCCCAGCATTTT CASLQASNQPQHF
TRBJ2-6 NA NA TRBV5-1 TGCGCCAGCAGTCAGGGTAGGCCCGGGGCCAACGTCCTGACTTTC CASSQGRPGANVLTF
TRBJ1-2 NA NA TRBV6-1 TGTGCCAGCAATAGGAGGGGCTACGGCTACACCTTC CASNRRGYGYTF
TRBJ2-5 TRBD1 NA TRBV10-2 TGCGCCAGCAGTACGGGGACAGGGTGGCAAGAGACCCAGTACTTC CASSTGTGWQETQYF
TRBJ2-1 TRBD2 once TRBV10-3 TGTGCCATCAGTGGGACTAGCGGGGCTACCTACAATGAGCAGTTCTTC CAISGTSGATYNEQFF
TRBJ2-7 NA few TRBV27 TGTGCCAGCAGTCAAAGACAGGCCCACTACGAGCAGTACTTC CASSQRQAHYEQYF
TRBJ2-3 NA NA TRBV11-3 TGTGCCAGCAGCTTAGGGGGTTTCACAGATACGCAGTATTTT CASSLGGFTDTQYF
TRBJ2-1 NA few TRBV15 TGTGCCACCAGCGGCCGGAATCGGGACGATGAGCAGTTCTTC CATSGRNRDDEQFF
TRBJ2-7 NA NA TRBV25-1 TGTGCCAGCAGAGATGACAGGACTTCCTACGAGCAGTACTTC CASRDDRTSYEQYF
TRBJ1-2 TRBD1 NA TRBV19 TGTGCCAGTAGCCTAACAGGGGAGCCTGGCTACACCTTC CASSLTGEPGYTF
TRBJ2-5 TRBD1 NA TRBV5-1 TGCGCCAGCAGCTTCTTCTTGGCAGGGGGCGAGGAGACCCAGTACTTC CASSFFLAGGEETQYF
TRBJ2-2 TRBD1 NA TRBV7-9 TGTGCCAGCAGCTTAGCCAGACAGGGCGGCGCCGGGGAGCTGTTTTTT CASSLARQGGAGELFF
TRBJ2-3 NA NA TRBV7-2 TGTGCCAGTCTACGAACTTCGGGCGCAGATACGCAGTATTTT CASLRTSGADTQYF
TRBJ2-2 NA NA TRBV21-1 TGTGCCAGCAGCCCCAAAAGAACCGTTCCTCTAGCGGGAGGAGACACCGGGGAGCTGTTTTTT CASSPKRTVPLAGGDTGELFF
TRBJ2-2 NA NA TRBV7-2 TGTGCCAGCAGCTCCTTAAATTACGGAACCGGGGAGCTGTTTTTT CASSSLNYGTGELFF
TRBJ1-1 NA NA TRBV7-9 TGTGCCAGCAGCTCGACAGGTCTTGAAGCTTTCTTT CASSSTGLEAFF
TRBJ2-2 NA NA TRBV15 TGTGCCACCAGCAGGCGGGAAGTGGACACCGGGGAGCTGTTTTTT CATSRREVDTGELFF
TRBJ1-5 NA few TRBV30 TGTGCCTGGAGTGTATTAGGGGTGGATCAGCCCCAGCATTTT CAWSVLGVDQPQHF
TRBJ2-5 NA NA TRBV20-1 TGCAGTGGGGGTCAAGAGACCCAGTACTTC CSGGQETQYF
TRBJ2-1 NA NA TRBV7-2 TGTGCCAGCAGCTTAGGCGTTGGGGCAGAGAGTGAGCAGTTCTTC CASSLGVGAESEQFF
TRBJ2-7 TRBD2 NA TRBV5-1 TGCGCCAGCAGCCCGACTAGCGGGACCCCATTCGAGCAGTACTTC CASSPTSGTPFEQYF
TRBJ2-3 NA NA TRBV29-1 TGCAGCGCTCGGACTGGCACAGATACGCAGTATTTT CSARTGTDTQYF
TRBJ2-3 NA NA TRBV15 TGTGCCACCAGCCCTTCCCGGCGGAGTGAAGATACGCAGTATTTT CATSPSRRSEDTQYF
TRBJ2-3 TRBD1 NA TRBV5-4 TGTGCCAGCAGCCTGGGGTCGACAGGGGGGGTAGATACGCAGTATTTT CASSLGSTGGVDTQYF
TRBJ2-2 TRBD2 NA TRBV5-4 TGTGCCAGCAGTTCGACGGGACTAGCGGGCCTGAACACCGGGGAGCTGTTTTTT CASSSTGLAGLNTGELFF
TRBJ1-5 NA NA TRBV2 TGTGCCAGCAATGGACAGACTCGGCCCCAGCATTTT CASNGQTRPQHF
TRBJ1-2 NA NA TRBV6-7 TGTGCCAGCACAGACCCTATGGGGGACTATGGCTACACCTTC CASTDPMGDYGYTF
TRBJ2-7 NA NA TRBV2 TGTGCCAGCAGCCACGGGACCGCTCTTCCGTACGAGCAGTACTTC CASSHGTALPYEQYF
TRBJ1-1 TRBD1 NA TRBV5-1 TGCGCCAGCAGCTTGGGGTACGGACAGGGGCTAGAAGCTTTCTTT CASSLGYGQGLEAFF
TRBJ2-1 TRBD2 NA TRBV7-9 TGTGCCAGCAGCCACAGACAGCGGGGTGCCGAGCAGTTCTTC CASSHRQRGAEQFF
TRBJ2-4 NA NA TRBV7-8 TGTGCCAGCAGCCCCAACCCCTTGGGGTCCATTCAGTACTTC CASSPNPLGSIQYF